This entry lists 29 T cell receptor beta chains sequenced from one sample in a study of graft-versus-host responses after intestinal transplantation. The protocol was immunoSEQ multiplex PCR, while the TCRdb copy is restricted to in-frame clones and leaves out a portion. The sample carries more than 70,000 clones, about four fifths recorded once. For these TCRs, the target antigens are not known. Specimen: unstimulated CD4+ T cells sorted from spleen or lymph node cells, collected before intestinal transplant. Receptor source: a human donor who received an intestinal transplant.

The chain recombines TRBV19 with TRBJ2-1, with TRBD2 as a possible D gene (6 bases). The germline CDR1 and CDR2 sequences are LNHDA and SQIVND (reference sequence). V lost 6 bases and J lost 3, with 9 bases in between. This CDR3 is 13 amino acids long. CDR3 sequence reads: CASRRAGYNEQFF. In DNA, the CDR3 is TGTGCCAGTAGGAGAGCGGGCTACAATGAGCAGTTCTTC.

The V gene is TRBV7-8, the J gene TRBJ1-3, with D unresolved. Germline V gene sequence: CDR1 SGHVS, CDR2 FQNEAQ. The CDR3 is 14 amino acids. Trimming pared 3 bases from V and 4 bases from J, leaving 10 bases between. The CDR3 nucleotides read TGTGCCAGCAGCTTTGGCAGGATCGGAAACACCATATATTTT. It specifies CASSFGRIGNTIYF. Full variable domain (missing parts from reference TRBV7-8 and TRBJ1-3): GAGVSQSPRYKVAKRGQDVALRCDPISGHVSLFWYQQALGQGPEFLTYFQNEAQLDKSGLPSDRFFAERPEGSVSTLKIQRTQQEDSAVYLCASSFGRIGNTIYFGEGSWLTVV.

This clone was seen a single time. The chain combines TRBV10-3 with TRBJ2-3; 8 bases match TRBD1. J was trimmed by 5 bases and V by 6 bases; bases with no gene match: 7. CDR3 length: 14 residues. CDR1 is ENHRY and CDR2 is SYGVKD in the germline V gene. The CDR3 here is CAIRDRAALDTQYF. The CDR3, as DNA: TGTGCCATCAGGGACAGGGCCGCTTTAGATACGCAGTATTTT.

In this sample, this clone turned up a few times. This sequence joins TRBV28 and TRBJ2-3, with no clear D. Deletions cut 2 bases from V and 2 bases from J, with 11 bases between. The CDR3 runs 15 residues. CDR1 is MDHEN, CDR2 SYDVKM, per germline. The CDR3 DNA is TGTGCCAGCAGTTTACCCACCCAGATCACAGATACGCAGTATTTT. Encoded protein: CASSLPTQITDTQYF.

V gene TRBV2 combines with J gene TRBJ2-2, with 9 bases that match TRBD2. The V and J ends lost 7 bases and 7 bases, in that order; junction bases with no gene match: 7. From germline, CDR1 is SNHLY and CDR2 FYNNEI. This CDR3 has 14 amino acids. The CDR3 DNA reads TGTGCCAGCAATATTGGGCGGGAGGGCGGGGAGCTGTTTTTT. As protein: CASNIGREGGELFF.

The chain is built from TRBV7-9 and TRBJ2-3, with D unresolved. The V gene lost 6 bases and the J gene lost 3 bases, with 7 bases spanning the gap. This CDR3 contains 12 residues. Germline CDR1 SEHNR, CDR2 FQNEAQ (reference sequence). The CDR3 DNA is TGTGCCAGCAGGGTCAGTACAGATACGCAGTATTTT. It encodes CASRVSTDTQYF.

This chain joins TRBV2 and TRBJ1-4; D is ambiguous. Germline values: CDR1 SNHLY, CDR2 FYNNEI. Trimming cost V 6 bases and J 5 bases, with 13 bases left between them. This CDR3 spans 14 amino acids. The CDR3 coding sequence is TGTGCCAGCAGCCTCAGTGCGGGAAATGAAAAACTGTTTTTT. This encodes CASSLSAGNEKLFF.

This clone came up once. CDR3 in DNA: TGTGCCAGCAGTCCTCTAGCGGGAGGGCCGGGGGATACGCAGTATTTT. It yields the protein CASSPLAGGPGDTQYF. J is TRBJ2-3 and V is TRBV7-3, with TRBD2 identical over 12 bases. The trim removed 6 bases at V and 6 bases at J, leaving 10 bases unmatched. Germline loops: CDR1 SGHTA, CDR2 FQGTGA. The CDR3 is made up of 16 amino acids.

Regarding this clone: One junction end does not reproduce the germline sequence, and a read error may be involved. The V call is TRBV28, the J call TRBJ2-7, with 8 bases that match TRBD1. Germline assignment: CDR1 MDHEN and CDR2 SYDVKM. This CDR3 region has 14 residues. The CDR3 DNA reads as TGTGCCAGCAGTTCAGGGGGCCTCTCCCACGAGCAGTACTTC. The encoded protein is CASSSGGLSHEQYF.

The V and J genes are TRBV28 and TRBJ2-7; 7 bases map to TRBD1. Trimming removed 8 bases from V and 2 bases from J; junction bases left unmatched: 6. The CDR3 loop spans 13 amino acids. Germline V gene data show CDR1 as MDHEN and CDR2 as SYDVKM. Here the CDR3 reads CASLNRGPYEQYF. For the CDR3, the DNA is TGTGCCAGCCTCAACAGGGGTCCCTACGAGCAGTACTTC.

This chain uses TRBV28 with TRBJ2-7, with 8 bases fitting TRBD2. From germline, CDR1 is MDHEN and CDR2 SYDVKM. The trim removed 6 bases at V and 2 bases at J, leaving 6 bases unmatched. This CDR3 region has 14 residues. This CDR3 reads CASRETSVTYEQYF. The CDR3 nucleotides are TGTGCCAGCAGAGAGACTAGCGTAACCTACGAGCAGTACTTC.

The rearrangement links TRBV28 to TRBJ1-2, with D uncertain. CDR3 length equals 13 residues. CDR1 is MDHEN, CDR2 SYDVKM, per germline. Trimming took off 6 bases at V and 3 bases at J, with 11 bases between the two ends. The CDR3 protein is CASSPNLDYGYTF. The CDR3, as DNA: TGTGCCAGCAGCCCTAATTTAGACTATGGCTACACCTTC.

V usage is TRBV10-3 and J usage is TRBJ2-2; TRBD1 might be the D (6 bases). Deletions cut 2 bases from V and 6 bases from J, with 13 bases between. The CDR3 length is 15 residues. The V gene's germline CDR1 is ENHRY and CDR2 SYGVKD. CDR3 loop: CAISEPSRGSGELFF. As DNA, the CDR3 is TGTGCCATCAGTGAGCCCTCTAGGGGGTCCGGGGAGCTGTTTTTT.

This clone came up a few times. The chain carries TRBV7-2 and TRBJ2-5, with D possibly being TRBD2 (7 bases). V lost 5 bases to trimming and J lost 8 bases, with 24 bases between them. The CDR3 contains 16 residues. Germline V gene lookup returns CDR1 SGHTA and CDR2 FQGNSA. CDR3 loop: CASSPAGGGTRGTQYF. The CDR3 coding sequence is TGTGCCAGCAGCCCCGCTGGCGGGGGCACTCGAGGTACCCAGTACTTC.

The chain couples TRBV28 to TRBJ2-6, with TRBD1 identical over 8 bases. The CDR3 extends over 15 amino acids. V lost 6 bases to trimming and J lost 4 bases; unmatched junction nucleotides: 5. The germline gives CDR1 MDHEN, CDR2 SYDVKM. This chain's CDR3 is CASRRTGMGANVLTF. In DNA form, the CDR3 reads TGTGCCAGCAGACGGACAGGGATGGGGGCCAACGTCCTGACTTTC.

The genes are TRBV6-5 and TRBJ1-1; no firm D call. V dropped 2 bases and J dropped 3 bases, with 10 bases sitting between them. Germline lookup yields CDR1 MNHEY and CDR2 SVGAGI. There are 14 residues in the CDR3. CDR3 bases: TGTGCCAGCAGTTACGGCCCCGCGGACACTGAAGCTTTCTTT. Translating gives CASSYGPADTEAFF.

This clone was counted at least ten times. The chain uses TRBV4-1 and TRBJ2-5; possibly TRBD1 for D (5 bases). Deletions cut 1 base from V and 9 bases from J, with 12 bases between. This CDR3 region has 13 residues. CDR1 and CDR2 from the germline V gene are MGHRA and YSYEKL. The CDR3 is CASSQADTQSQYF. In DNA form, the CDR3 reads TGCGCCAGCAGCCAAGCGGACACCCAGTCCCAGTACTTC.

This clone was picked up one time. The CDR3 DNA is TGTGCCAGCAGTTCTCAGGGGGAAGAGACCCAGTACTTC. Its translation: CASSSQGEETQYF. This chain uses TRBV28 with TRBJ2-5; 7 bases agree with TRBD1. This CDR3 is 13 amino acids long. The V segment lost 4 bases and the J segment 3 bases; nucleotides outside the gene matches: 2. The V gene's germline CDR1 is MDHEN and CDR2 SYDVKM.

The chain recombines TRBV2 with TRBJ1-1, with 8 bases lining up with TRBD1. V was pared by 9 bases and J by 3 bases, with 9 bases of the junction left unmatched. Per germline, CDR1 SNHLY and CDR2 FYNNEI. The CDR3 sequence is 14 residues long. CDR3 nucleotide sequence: TGTGCCAGTCGGACAGGGCGTACGGACACTGAAGCTTTCTTT. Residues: CASRTGRTDTEAFF.

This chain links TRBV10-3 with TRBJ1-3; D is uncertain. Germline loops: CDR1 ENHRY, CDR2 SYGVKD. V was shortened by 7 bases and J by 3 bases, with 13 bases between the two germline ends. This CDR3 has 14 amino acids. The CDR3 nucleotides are TGTGCCATCAAGAGCCAGGCGCTTGGAAACACCATATATTTT. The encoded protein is CAIKSQALGNTIYF.

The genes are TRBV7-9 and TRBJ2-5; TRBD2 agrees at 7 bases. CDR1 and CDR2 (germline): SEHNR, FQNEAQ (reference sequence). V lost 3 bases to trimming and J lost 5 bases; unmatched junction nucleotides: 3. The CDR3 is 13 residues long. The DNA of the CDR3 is TGTGCCAGCAGCTTTCGGACTAGTGAGACCCAGTACTTC. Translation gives CASSFRTSETQYF.

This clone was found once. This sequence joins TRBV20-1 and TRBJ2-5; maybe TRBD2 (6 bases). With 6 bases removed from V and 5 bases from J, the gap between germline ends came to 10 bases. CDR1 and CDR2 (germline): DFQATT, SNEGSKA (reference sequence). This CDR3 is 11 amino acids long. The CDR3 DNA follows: TGCAGTGCAAAGGAGGGGGAGACCCAGTACTTC. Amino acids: CSAKEGETQYF.

The CDR3 region is CASSYSSEGEKLFF. In DNA, the CDR3 is TGTGCCAGCAGTTACTCTTCGGAGGGAGAAAAACTGTTTTTT. The rearrangement joins TRBV6-5 to TRBJ1-4, with D uncertain. Trimming left V 0 bases short and J 8 bases short, with 10 bases between. The CDR3 runs 14 residues. Germline values: CDR1 MNHEY, CDR2 SVGAGI.

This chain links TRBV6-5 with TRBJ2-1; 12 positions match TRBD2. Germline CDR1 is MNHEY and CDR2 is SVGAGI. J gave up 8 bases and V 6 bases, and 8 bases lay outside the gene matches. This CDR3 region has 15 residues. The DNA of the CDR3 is TGTGCCAGCAGACGTACTAGCGGGAGGACGGATGAGCAGTTCTTC. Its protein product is CASRRTSGRTDEQFF.

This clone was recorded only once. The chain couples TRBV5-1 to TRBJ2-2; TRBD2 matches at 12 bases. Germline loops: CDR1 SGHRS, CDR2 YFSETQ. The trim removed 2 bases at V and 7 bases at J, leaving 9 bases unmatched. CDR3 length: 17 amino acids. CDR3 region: CASSFTLAGGPGGELFF. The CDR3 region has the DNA TGCGCCAGCAGCTTTACGCTAGCGGGAGGGCCTGGCGGGGAGCTGTTTTTT.

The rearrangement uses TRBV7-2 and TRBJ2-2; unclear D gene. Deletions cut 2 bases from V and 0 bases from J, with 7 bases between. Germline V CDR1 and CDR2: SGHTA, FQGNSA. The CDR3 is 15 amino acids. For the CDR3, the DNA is TGTGCCAGCAGCTTACCAGGTGCGAACACCGGGGAGCTGTTTTTT. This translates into CASSLPGANTGELFF.

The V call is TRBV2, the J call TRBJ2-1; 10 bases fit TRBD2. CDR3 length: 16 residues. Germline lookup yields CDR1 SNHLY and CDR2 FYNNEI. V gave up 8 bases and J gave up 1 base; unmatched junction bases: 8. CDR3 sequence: CASRDRAGGSYNEQFF. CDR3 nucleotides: TGTGCCAGCCGGGATCGAGCGGGGGGGTCCTACAATGAGCAGTTCTTC.

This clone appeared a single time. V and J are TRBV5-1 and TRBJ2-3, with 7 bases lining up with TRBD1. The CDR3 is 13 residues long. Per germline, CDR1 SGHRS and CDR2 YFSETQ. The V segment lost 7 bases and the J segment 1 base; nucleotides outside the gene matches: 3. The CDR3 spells CASHTGGTDTQYF. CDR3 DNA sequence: TGCGCCAGCCACACAGGGGGCACAGATACGCAGTATTTT.

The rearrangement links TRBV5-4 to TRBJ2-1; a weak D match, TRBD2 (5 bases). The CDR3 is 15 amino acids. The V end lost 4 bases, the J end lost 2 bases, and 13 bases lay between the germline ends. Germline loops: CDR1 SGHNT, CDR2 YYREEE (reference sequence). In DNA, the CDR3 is TGTGCCAGCAGCCTTAGGACTGGTCCCTACAATGAGCAGTTCTTC. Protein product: CASSLRTGPYNEQFF. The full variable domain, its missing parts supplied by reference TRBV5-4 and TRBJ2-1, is ETGVTQSPTHLIKTRGQQVTLRCSSQSGHNTVSWYQQALGQGPQFIFQYYREEENGRGNFPPRFSGLQFPNYSSELNVNALELDDSALYLCASSLRTGPYNEQFFGPGTRLTVL.